These 21 T cell receptor beta chains came from one sample sequenced in a study of blood T cell repertoires in COVID-19. Some clones are missing from TCRdb's copy, which holds only in-frame ones; the method was immunoSEQ multiplex PCR. The data hold about half a million clones, with roughly 89% observed a single time. Source material: peripheral blood. All receptors derive from a man between 18 and 29 years old with COVID-19, enrolled during active disease.

The chain combines TRBV6-5 with TRBJ2-3; 8 positions agree with TRBD1. The CDR3 consists of 15 residues. Germline CDR1 and CDR2: MNHEY and SVGAGI. Trimming removed 6 bases from V and 3 bases from J; junction bases left unmatched: 8. The CDR3 DNA follows: TGTGCCAGCAGATTCAGGGGGCGCTTTACAGATACGCAGTATTTT. It codes for CASRFRGRFTDTQYF.

The J gene is TRBJ1-2, the V gene TRBV5-5; no definite D call. The V gene lost 2 bases and the J gene lost 0 bases, with 11 bases spanning the gap. The CDR3 spans 15 residues. Germline assignment: CDR1 SGHKS and CDR2 YYEKEE (reference sequence). CDR3 in amino acids: CASSFRQGPNYGYTF. Here the CDR3 DNA reads TGTGCCAGCAGCTTTAGACAAGGCCCTAACTATGGCTACACCTTC.

The V call is TRBV3-1 (or the pseudogene TRBV3-2), the J call TRBJ2-1; TRBD2 is a possible D gene (6 bases). V lost 0 bases, J lost 2 bases, and 11 bases lay in between. The CDR3 runs to 16 residues. Germline assignment: CDR1 LGHDT and CDR2 YNNKEL (reference sequence). CDR3 sequence (DNA): TGTGCCAGCAGCCAAGAGGACTATGAGACCTACAATGAGCAGTTCTTC. Amino acid sequence: CASSQEDYETYNEQFF.

The chain carries TRBV28 and TRBJ2-7; D is perhaps TRBD2 (5 bases). The ends were cut back, 5 bases at V and 0 bases at J, with 11 bases in the middle. CDR3 length: 14 residues. Germline lookup yields CDR1 MDHEN and CDR2 SYDVKM. The CDR3 spells CASSPGLGSYEQYF. The CDR3, as DNA: TGTGCCAGCAGTCCCGGACTGGGCTCCTACGAGCAGTACTTC.

The chain combines TRBV2 with TRBJ1-6; D perhaps matches TRBD1 (6 bases). From germline, CDR1 is SNHLY and CDR2 FYNNEI. The CDR3 length is 15 residues. The V end was cut by 1 base, the J end by 8 bases, with 12 bases between. The CDR3 region has the DNA TGTGCCAGCAGTGAAGGGGAGGGGGTTTATTCACCCCTCCACTTT. Residues: CASSEGEGVYSPLHF.

This chain uses TRBV2 with TRBJ2-1; no reliable D call. Per the germline V gene, CDR1 is SNHLY and CDR2 is FYNNEI. The germline V and J ends were trimmed by 5 bases and 6 bases, with 5 bases remaining between them. The CDR3 consists of 11 residues. CDR3 in amino acids: CASSLFNEQFF. The CDR3 nucleotides are TGTGCCAGCAGTCTCTTCAATGAGCAGTTCTTC.

The chain uses TRBV5-1 and TRBJ2-5, with 10 bases aligning to TRBD2. Trimming removed 5 bases from V and 3 bases from J; junction bases left unmatched: 10. The CDR3 contains 16 residues. Germline CDR1 SGHRS, CDR2 YFSETQ. CDR3 nucleotides: TGCGCCAGCAGGACGGAGGCTAGCGGGGGAGAAGAGACCCAGTACTTC. Translating gives CASRTEASGGEETQYF.

The rearrangement links TRBV7-8 to TRBJ2-5; D is possibly TRBD1 (6 bases). The V gene's germline CDR1 is SGHVS and CDR2 FQNEAQ. Trimming stripped 5 bases from V and 2 bases from J, with 15 bases between. The CDR3 has 15 amino acids. The DNA for the CDR3 is TGTGCCAGCAGCGAAGAGCGCCAGGGGCAAGAGACCCAGTACTTC. Residues: CASSEERQGQETQYF.

This sequence joins TRBV11-1 and TRBJ2-7, with TRBD1 identical over 8 bases. The trim removed 2 bases at V and 6 bases at J, leaving 6 bases unmatched. This CDR3 is 14 amino acids long. The germline gives CDR1 SGHAT, CDR2 FQDESV (reference sequence). CDR3 in DNA: TGTGCCAGCAGCTTATCGCGACAGGGGATCGAGCAGTACTTC. It yields the protein CASSLSRQGIEQYF. The entire variable domain, with the rest obtained from reference TRBV11-1 and TRBJ2-7, is as follows: EAEVAQSPRYKITEKSQAVAFWCDPISGHATLYWYRQILGQGPELLVQFQDESVVDDSQLPKDRFSAERLKGVDSTLKIQPAELGDSAMYLCASSLSRQGIEQYFGPGTRLTVT.

V gene TRBV6-6 combines with J gene TRBJ1-5, with 8 positions matching TRBD1. The CDR3 length is 14 residues. The junction had 6 bases not matched to a gene; V was cut back by 6 bases and J by 5 bases. Germline loops: CDR1 MNHNY, CDR2 SVGAGI (reference sequence). The CDR3 protein is CASSDRGADQPQHF. CDR3 coding DNA: TGTGCCAGCAGCGACAGGGGAGCGGATCAGCCCCAGCATTTT.

The V gene is TRBV4-1, the J gene TRBJ2-2; 9 nucleotides match TRBD1. This CDR3 is 19 amino acids long. Germline CDR1 is MGHRA and CDR2 is YSYEKL. V was pared by 4 bases and J by 0 bases, with 12 bases of the junction left unmatched. Written as DNA, the CDR3 is TGCGCCAGCAGCCCCCCTGGACAGGGGCCTGCATCGAACACCGGGGAGCTGTTTTTT. Residues: CASSPPGQGPASNTGELFF.

The chain couples TRBV9 to TRBJ2-6; tentative D call: TRBD2 (6 bases). Trimming cost V 5 bases and J 2 bases, with 20 bases left between them. CDR1 is SGDLS, CDR2 YYNGEE, per germline. The CDR3 runs 18 residues. The CDR3 sequence is CASSQTPGVSTGANVLTF. The DNA for the CDR3 is TGTGCCAGCAGTCAAACCCCGGGAGTGAGTACTGGGGCCAACGTCCTGACTTTC.

The genes are TRBV11-2 and TRBJ2-7, with 7 positions matching TRBD2. The germline V gene has CDR1 SGHAT and CDR2 FQNNGV. The CDR3 is 15 residues long. V shed 7 bases, J shed 1 base, and the junction held 10 bases outside the gene matches. The CDR3 protein is CASTYGTIVSYEQYF. The CDR3 DNA sequence: TGTGCCAGCACCTATGGGACTATAGTATCCTACGAGCAGTACTTC.

This clone was detected only a few times. The chain recombines TRBV7-9 with TRBJ1-2; D is undetermined. Trimming cost V 6 bases and J 3 bases, with 20 bases left between them. CDR1 and CDR2 from the germline V gene are SEHNR and FQNEAQ (reference sequence). CDR3 length: 16 amino acids. CDR3 in amino acids: CASSSPSTIPHYGYTF. In DNA form, the CDR3 reads TGTGCCAGCAGTTCACCCTCGACTATTCCCCACTATGGCTACACCTTC.

This clone was detected only a few times. The CDR3 bases are TGTGCCAGCGGAGGCCATCAAGGGGGATACTCCTACGAGCAGTACTTC. This encodes CASGGHQGGYSYEQYF. V usage is TRBV7-9 and J usage is TRBJ2-7, with a possible D match to TRBD1 (6 bases). Germline V lookup: CDR1 SEHNR, CDR2 FQNEAQ (reference sequence). This CDR3 comprises 16 residues. V was pared by 8 bases and J by 0 bases, with 20 bases between.

The V call is TRBV5-1, the J call TRBJ2-1; 13 nucleotides line up with TRBD2. Losses at the gene ends were 1 base for V and 6 bases for J; bases not matched to a gene: 13. The germline CDR1 and CDR2 sequences are SGHRS and YFSETQ. This CDR3 is 19 amino acids long. DNA for the CDR3: TGCGCCAGCAGCTTGTTGGGACTAGCGGGACCCTACACGGGCAATGAGCAGTTCTTC. Translation: CASSLLGLAGPYTGNEQFF.

The V gene is TRBV25-1, the J gene TRBJ2-7; 8 bases agree with TRBD1. V lost 7 bases, J lost 1 base, and 3 bases stayed unmatched. The CDR3 extends over 13 amino acids. The germline CDR1 and CDR2 sequences are MGHDK and SYGVNS. The CDR3 nucleotides read TGTGCCAGCACGGGGGACAGGTCCTACGAGCAGTACTTC. Its translation is CASTGDRSYEQYF.

This chain uses TRBV19 with TRBJ1-5, with D uncertain. With 4 bases removed from V and 3 bases from J, the gap between germline ends came to 13 bases. CDR3 length: 15 residues. The V gene's germline CDR1 is LNHDA and CDR2 SQIVND (reference sequence). This CDR3 is CASSTDSGNNQPQHF. CDR3 in DNA: TGTGCCAGTAGTACCGACTCGGGGAACAATCAGCCCCAGCATTTT. Full variable domain (remainder filled in from reference TRBV19 and TRBJ1-5): DGGITQSPKYLFRKEGQNVTLSCEQNLNHDAMYWYRQDPGQGLRLIYYSQIVNDFQKGDIAEGYSVSREKKESFPLTVTSAQKNPTAFYLCASSTDSGNNQPQHFGDGTRLSIL.

This sequence joins TRBV11-2 and TRBJ1-2; TRBD1 aligns across 7 bases. Germline V CDR1 and CDR2: SGHAT, FQNNGV. With V trimmed by 5 bases and J by 4 bases, 7 bases remained unmatched. The CDR3 runs to 14 residues. The CDR3 DNA sequence: TGTGCCAGCAGCCCGCGGGGACAGCGCTATGGCTACACCTTC. This codes for CASSPRGQRYGYTF.

A note on this clone: A read error may account for a junction end that differs from germline. The chain links TRBV5-4 to TRBJ2-2; TRBD2 matches at 9 bases. This CDR3 is 14 amino acids long. Germline values: CDR1 SGHNT, CDR2 YYREEE (reference sequence). The CDR3 bases are TGTGCCAGCAGAGCGGGGGGAAACACCGGGAAGCTGTTTTTT. It translates to CASRAGGNTGKLFF.

This sequence joins TRBV10-2 and TRBJ2-3; D is ambiguous. The length of the CDR3 is 12 residues. Trimming took off 10 bases at V and 4 bases at J, with 12 bases between the two ends. CDR1 is WSHSY, CDR2 SAAADI, per germline. CDR3 coding DNA: TGCGCCACCCGAGATGTTCCAGATACGCAGTATTTT. Amino acid sequence: CATRDVPDTQYF.